The next 20 T cell receptor beta chains were all read from a single sample in a study of CD8 T cell repertoires and HIV-1 epitope variants. Only in-frame clones appear in the TCRdb table, and some are missing; sequencing was by immunoSEQ multiplex PCR. The data show tens of thousands of clones, with 60% to 80% seen just once and under 30% held by the top ten. Sample: uncultured baseline CD8+ T cells from peripheral blood mononuclear cells (PBMCs). These receptor sequences come from a male donor with HIV.

The gene calls are TRBV9 and TRBJ1-5; D not resolved. This CDR3 comprises 13 residues. V dropped 7 bases and J dropped 4 bases, with 12 bases sitting between them. Germline V gives CDR1 SGDLS, CDR2 YYNGEE. The CDR3 is CASPLVWNQPQHF. For the CDR3, the DNA is TGTGCCAGCCCTCTCGTTTGGAATCAGCCCCAGCATTTT. The whole variable domain, filled in from reference TRBV9 and TRBJ1-5, reads DSGVTQTPKHLITATGQRVTLRCSPRSGDLSVYWYQQSLDQGLQFLIQYYNGEERAKGNILERFSAQQFPDLHSELNLSSLELGDSALYFCASPLVWNQPQHFGDGTRLSIL.

This clone has just a few counts. V is TRBV6-5 and J is TRBJ1-2; 8 bases align to TRBD1. CDR3 length: 14 amino acids. The V gene's germline CDR1 is MNHEY and CDR2 SVGAGI. J gave up 2 bases and V 8 bases, and 7 bases lay outside the gene matches. CDR3 sequence reads: CASGGTGDNYGYTF. In DNA form, the CDR3 reads TGTGCCAGCGGGGGGACAGGTGACAACTATGGCTACACCTTC.

V and J are TRBV2 and TRBJ2-5; unclear D gene. Germline loops: CDR1 SNHLY, CDR2 FYNNEI. V lost 3 bases and J 5 bases, leaving 10 bases between the germline ends. The CDR3 covers 13 residues. CDR3 amino acids: CASSDQLGETQYF. As DNA, the CDR3 is TGTGCCAGCAGTGACCAGTTGGGGGAGACCCAGTACTTC.

The genes are TRBV5-1 and TRBJ2-2; D uncertain. With 0 bases removed from V and 1 base from J, the gap between germline ends came to 4 bases. The CDR3 runs 14 residues. CDR1 and CDR2 (germline): SGHRS, YFSETQ. The CDR3 bases are TGCGCCAGCAGCTTGGGTGGGAACACCGGGGAGCTGTTTTTT. It specifies CASSLGGNTGELFF.

The chain recombines TRBV7-2 with TRBJ2-1; TRBD2 is a possible D gene (5 bases). V was cut by 1 base and J by 2 bases, with 12 bases left in between. CDR3 size: 16 residues. Per the germline V gene, CDR1 is SGHTA and CDR2 is FQGNSA. CDR3 sequence reads: CASSLGMRRTYNEQFF. In DNA, the CDR3 is TGTGCCAGCAGCTTAGGTATGCGGAGGACCTACAATGAGCAGTTCTTC. The full variable domain, in which reference TRBV7-2 and TRBJ2-1 provide the parts outside the CDR3, is GAGVSQSPSNKVTEKGKDVELRCDPISGHTALYWYRQSLGQGLEFLIYFQGNSAPDKSGLPSDRFSAERTGGSVSTLTIQRTQQEDSAVYLCASSLGMRRTYNEQFFGPGTRLTVL.

This clone was picked up many times. The chain is built from TRBV4-1 and TRBJ1-6; no firm D call. Germline V CDR1 and CDR2: MGHRA, YSYEKL. V lost 4 bases to trimming and J lost 10 bases, with 11 bases between them. This CDR3 comprises 13 residues. The CDR3 nucleotides read TGCGCCAGCAGCCCTACGGGCCCATCACCCCTCCACTTT. Translation gives CASSPTGPSPLHF.

The chain uses TRBV7-2 and TRBJ2-1; TRBD2 agrees at 11 bases. CDR1 is SGHTA, CDR2 FQGNSA, per germline. V was pared by 11 bases and J by 5 bases, with 11 bases of the junction left unmatched. The CDR3 has 15 residues. CDR3 nucleotide sequence: TGTGCCCCAAAGGGGTCACTAGCGGGGGACAATGAGCAGTTCTTC. It codes for CAPKGSLAGDNEQFF.

This clone has only a few counts. J is TRBJ1-3 and V is TRBV2; unclear D gene. CDR1 SNHLY and CDR2 FYNNEI come from the germline V gene. Trimming took 8 bases from V and 4 from J, leaving 9 bases between them. The CDR3 runs 12 residues. The chain's CDR3 is CASEAEGNTIYF. CDR3 DNA sequence: TGTGCCAGCGAGGCCGAGGGAAACACCATATATTTT.

This CDR3 is CSVDSGSSYEQYF. The CDR3 DNA reads as TGCAGCGTTGACTCGGGGAGCTCCTACGAGCAGTACTTC. The V gene is TRBV29-1, the J gene TRBJ2-7; a weak D match, TRBD2 (5 bases). V dropped 3 bases and J dropped 0 bases, with 9 bases sitting between them. The CDR3 is 13 amino acids. Germline V CDR1 and CDR2: SQVTM, ANQGSEA.

The chain has TRBV12-5 and TRBJ2-3, with 10 bases fitting TRBD2. The V gene's germline CDR1 is LGHNT and CDR2 FRNRAP. Unmatched junction bases numbered 11, after V lost 3 bases and J lost 5 bases. This CDR3 spans 17 amino acids. The CDR3 DNA reads as TGTGCTAGTGGTTTAGATACTAGCGGGGCTTTCGGAGATACGCAGTATTTT. It specifies CASGLDTSGAFGDTQYF.

The table lists this clone with a count of one. The gene calls are TRBV7-2 and TRBJ2-5; perhaps TRBD2 as D (6 bases). The germline V gene encodes CDR1 SGHTA and CDR2 FQGNSA. There are 16 residues in the CDR3. Trimming removed 0 bases at V and 3 bases at J, with 14 bases between. The CDR3 protein is CASSLARPGVKETQYF. CDR3 bases: TGTGCCAGCAGCTTAGCGAGGCCGGGGGTTAAAGAGACCCAGTACTTC.

This clone was counted ten times or more. This chain connects TRBV27 to TRBJ1-6, with D unclear. CDR3 size: 13 residues. Germline loops: CDR1 MNHEY, CDR2 SMNVEV (reference sequence). The V gene lost 3 bases and the J gene lost 9 bases, with 9 bases spanning the gap. CDR3 coding DNA: TGTGCCAGCAGTTTGGGGTTTTCTTCACCCCTCCACTTT. It translates to CASSLGFSSPLHF.

This clone was recorded a few times. The rearrangement joins TRBV9 to TRBJ2-7, with D perhaps TRBD1 or TRBD2 (5 bases each). Germline loops: CDR1 SGDLS, CDR2 YYNGEE. Trimming removed 0 bases at V and 6 bases at J, with 16 bases between. This CDR3 has 15 residues. CDR3 in amino acids: CASSVVWDRPTEQYF. In DNA form, the CDR3 reads TGTGCCAGCAGCGTAGTGTGGGACCGCCCTACCGAGCAGTACTTC.

This rearrangement joins TRBV10-3 to TRBJ2-7, with D possibly being TRBD2 (5 bases). Germline V lookup: CDR1 ENHRY, CDR2 SYGVKD. With 7 bases removed from V and 7 bases from J, the gap between germline ends came to 20 bases. This CDR3 region has 14 residues. CDR3 protein: CAINSPGIYEEQYF. Written as DNA, the CDR3 is TGTGCCATCAATAGCCCCGGGATCTACGAGGAGCAGTACTTC.

V is TRBV27 and J is TRBJ2-1; no reliable D call. This CDR3 is 13 amino acids long. Germline V gene lookup returns CDR1 MNHEY and CDR2 SMNVEV (reference sequence). V was clipped by 2 bases and J by 7 bases, with 9 bases between them. The CDR3 bases are TGTGCCAGCAGTTTAAGTGGGTCAAATGAGCAGTTCTTC. Residues: CASSLSGSNEQFF.

The chain employs TRBV4-1 and TRBJ1-5; D uncertain. The CDR3 extends over 15 amino acids. Germline V lookup: CDR1 MGHRA, CDR2 YSYEKL. V was pared by 4 bases and J by 2 bases, with 12 bases between. DNA for the CDR3: TGCGCCAGCAGCCCAACATCTACCGGCAATCAGCCCCAGCATTTT. Protein product: CASSPTSTGNQPQHF.

The V and J genes are TRBV7-2 and TRBJ2-3; 7 bases line up with TRBD1. Germline lookup yields CDR1 SGHTA and CDR2 FQGNSA. The V gene end was trimmed by 0 bases and the J gene end by 6 bases; junction bases not matched to a gene: 9. CDR3 length: 16 residues. In DNA form, the CDR3 reads TGTGCCAGCAGCTTAGCGCGCACGACAGGGCTTGATACGCAGTATTTT. Amino acid sequence: CASSLARTTGLDTQYF. Supplemented by reference TRBV7-2 and TRBJ2-3, the full variable domain reads GAGVSQSPSNKVTEKGKDVELRCDPISGHTALYWYRQSLGQGLEFLIYFQGNSAPDKSGLPSDRFSAERTGGSVSTLTIQRTQQEDSAVYLCASSLARTTGLDTQYFGPGTRLTVL.

This chain connects TRBV6-6 to TRBJ1-5, with D unclear. Germline CDR1 and CDR2: MNHNY and SVGAGI (reference sequence). The CDR3 is made up of 14 amino acids. V was pared by 3 bases and J by 4 bases, with 10 bases between. CDR3 nucleotides: TGTGCCAGCAGTTATTGGGCCACGAATCAGCCCCAGCATTTT. Its protein is CASSYWATNQPQHF.

The sample holds a few counts of this clone. The chain combines TRBV4-2 with TRBJ2-6, with D uncertain. The CDR3 runs 15 residues. Trimming removed 1 base at V and 0 bases at J, with 4 bases between. The germline CDR1 and CDR2 sequences are LGHNA and YNFKEQ. CDR3 in DNA: TGTGCCAGCAGCCAAGGGCGCTCTGGGGCCAACGTCCTGACTTTC. It codes for CASSQGRSGANVLTF.

This chain uses TRBV6-5 with TRBJ2-7; 7 bases map to TRBD2. CDR1 is MNHEY and CDR2 is SVGAGI in the germline V gene. V lost 6 bases to trimming and J lost 6 bases; unmatched junction nucleotides: 8. The CDR3 is made up of 13 amino acids. The CDR3 here is CASSPAGRGEQYF. DNA for the CDR3: TGTGCCAGCAGCCCCGCAGGGAGGGGCGAGCAGTACTTC.